This T cell receptor beta chain was retrieved from a study of blood T cell repertoires in COVID-19. Overall study: COVID-19 samples, acute and convalescent, were from the United States, Italy and Spain. PBMCs, B-cell-depleted T cells, or T cells were the source of the cDNA or gDNA that made up the material.

Authors' processing steps: From reference gene primer amplification, estimates of nucleated cell counts were derived. Clones were read by immunoSEQ multiplex PCR, and TCRdb kept only the in-frame ones, dropping some. That table furnishes V, J and clone size, whereas the DNA furnished D and trimming. The table has 55,000 to 80,000 clones, 89% seen once; the top ten hold around 9%. Germline lookup yields CDR1 SGHTA and CDR2 FQGTGA. This CDR3 spans 15 amino acids. Trimming left V 0 bases short and J 5 bases short, with 13 bases between. Material: peripheral blood. J is TRBJ1-1 and V is TRBV7-3; D gene unclear. This clonotype originated in a man older than 75 with acute or convalescent COVID-19. The CDR3 reads CASSLTPSGGTEAFF. The DNA of the CDR3 is TGTGCCAGCAGCTTAACGCCATCGGGAGGGACTGAAGCTTTCTTT.